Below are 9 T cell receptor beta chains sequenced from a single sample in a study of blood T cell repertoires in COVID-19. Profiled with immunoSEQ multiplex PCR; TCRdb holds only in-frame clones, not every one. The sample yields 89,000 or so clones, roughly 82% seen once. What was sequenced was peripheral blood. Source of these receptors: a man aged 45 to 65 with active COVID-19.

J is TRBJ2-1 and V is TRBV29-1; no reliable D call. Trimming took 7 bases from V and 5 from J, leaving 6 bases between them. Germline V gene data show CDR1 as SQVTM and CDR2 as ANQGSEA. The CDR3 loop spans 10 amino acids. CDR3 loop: CSGQNNEQFF. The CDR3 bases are TGCAGCGGTCAAAACAATGAGCAGTTCTTC.

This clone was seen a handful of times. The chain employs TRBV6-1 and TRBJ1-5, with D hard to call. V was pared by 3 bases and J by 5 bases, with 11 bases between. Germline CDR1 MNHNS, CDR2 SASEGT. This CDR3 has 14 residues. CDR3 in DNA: TGTGCCAGCAGTGACATTATAGTGGATCAGCCCCAGCATTTT. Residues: CASSDIIVDQPQHF.

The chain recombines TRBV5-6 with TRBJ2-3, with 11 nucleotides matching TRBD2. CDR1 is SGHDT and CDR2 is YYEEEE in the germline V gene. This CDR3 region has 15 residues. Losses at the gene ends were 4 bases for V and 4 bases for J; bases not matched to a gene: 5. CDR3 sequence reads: CASSRGLADADTQYF. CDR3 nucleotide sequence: TGTGCCAGCAGCCGGGGACTAGCGGACGCAGATACGCAGTATTTT.

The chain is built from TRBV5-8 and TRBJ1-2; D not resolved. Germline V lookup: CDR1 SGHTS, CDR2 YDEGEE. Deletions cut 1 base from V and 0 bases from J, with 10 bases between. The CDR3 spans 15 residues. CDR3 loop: CASSLMRKANYGYTF. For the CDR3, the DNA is TGTGCCAGCAGCTTGATGAGGAAAGCTAACTATGGCTACACCTTC. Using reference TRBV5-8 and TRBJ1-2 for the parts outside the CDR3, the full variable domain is EAGVTQSPTHLIKTRGQQATLRCSPISGHTSVYWYQQALGLGLQFLLWYDEGEERNRGNFPPRFSGRQFPNYSSELNVNALELEDSALYLCASSLMRKANYGYTFGSGTRLTVV.

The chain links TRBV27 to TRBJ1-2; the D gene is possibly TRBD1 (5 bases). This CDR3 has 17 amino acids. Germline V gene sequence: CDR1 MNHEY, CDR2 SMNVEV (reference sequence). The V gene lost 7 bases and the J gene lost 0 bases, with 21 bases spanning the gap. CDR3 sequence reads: CASNPRGFLESNYGYTF. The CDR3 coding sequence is TGTGCCAGCAACCCGCGGGGCTTTTTGGAATCTAACTATGGCTACACCTTC.

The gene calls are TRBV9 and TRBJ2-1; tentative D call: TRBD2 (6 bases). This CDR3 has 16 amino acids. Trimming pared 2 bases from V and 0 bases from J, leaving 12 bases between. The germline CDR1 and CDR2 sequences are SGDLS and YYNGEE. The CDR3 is CASSVGGPSSYNEQFF. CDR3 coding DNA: TGTGCCAGCAGCGTGGGGGGTCCGAGCTCCTACAATGAGCAGTTCTTC. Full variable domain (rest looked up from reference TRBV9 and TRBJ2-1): DSGVTQTPKHLITATGQRVTLRCSPRSGDLSVYWYQQSLDQGLQFLIQYYNGEERAKGNILERFSAQQFPDLHSELNLSSLELGDSALYFCASSVGGPSSYNEQFFGPGTRLTVL.

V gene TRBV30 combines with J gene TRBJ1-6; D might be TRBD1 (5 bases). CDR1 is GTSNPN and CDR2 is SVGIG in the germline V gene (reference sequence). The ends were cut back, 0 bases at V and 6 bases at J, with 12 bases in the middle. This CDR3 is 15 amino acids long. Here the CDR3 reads CAWSVNRGFNSPLHF. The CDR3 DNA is TGTGCCTGGAGTGTAAATCGGGGGTTTAATTCACCCCTCCACTTT.

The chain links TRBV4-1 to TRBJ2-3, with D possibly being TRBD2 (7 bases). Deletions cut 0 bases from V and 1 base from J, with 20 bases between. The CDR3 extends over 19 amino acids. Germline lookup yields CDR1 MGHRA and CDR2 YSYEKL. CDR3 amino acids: CASSQDLSGAGERTDTQYF. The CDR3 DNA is TGCGCCAGCAGCCAAGATTTGTCAGGGGCGGGAGAGCGCACAGATACGCAGTATTTT.

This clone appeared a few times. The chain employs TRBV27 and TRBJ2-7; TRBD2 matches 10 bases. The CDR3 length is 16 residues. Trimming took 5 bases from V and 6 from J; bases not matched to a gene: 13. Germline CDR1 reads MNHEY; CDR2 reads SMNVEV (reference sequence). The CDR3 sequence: CASSPRLAGDGGEQYF. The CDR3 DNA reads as TGTGCCAGCAGTCCACGGCTAGCGGGAGATGGCGGCGAGCAGTACTTC.